This T cell receptor beta chain appears in the sequencing data of a study of blood T cells in healthy people across ages (dated by TCRdb to the mid-2010s). Regarding the complete study: Template switching captured roughly one uniquely barcoded TCR beta cDNA molecule per two T cells in model experiments. Age-related changes in TCR beta repertoire diversity were measured in the study by deep sequencing normalized with unique cDNA molecular identifiers. The donors were split into four age groups: young (average around 15 years), middle-aged (39), aged (roughly 68) and long-lived (more than 80). Two additional independent replicas of 1 million unique cDNA reads from the same blood draw were analyzed for two donors (one aged 18 to 30 and one aged 80 or older).

The donors were some 36 Caucasian individuals from Russia, aged roughly 6 to 100 years, who were systemically healthy. Each donor gave around 9.9 milliliters of peripheral blood, collected into EDTA-treated Vacutainer tubes. PBMCs were isolated by Ficoll-Paque density-gradient centrifugation, with at least 6 million obtained per sample. Total RNA was extracted from PBMCs with Trizol reagent, with at least 6 micrograms obtained per sample. For every donor, an aliquot of PBMCs went through flow cytometry to measure the percentages of naive CD45RAhigh/CD27high T cells. Library preparation employed 5' RACE. Sequencer: Illumina HiSeq 2500. A second PCR of 7 to 11 cycles was performed with a sample-barcoded 5' primer and a J-beta primer mix. Each TCR beta cDNA molecule received a unique molecular identifier from a template-switch 5' adaptor carrying 12 random nucleotides. At least 2.5 million CDR3-containing paired-end reads were obtained from each sample. All of the RNA was converted into first-strand cDNA using the Mint cDNA synthesis kit, with a TRBC-specific oligonucleotide serving as the primer. After uracil-DNA glycosylase treatment, a first 18-cycle PCR used universal primers M1SS and BC2_uni_R on all cDNA. In the original analysis: Each sample was normalized by randomly selecting 1 million high-quality reads, each carrying a distinct molecular identifier. Reads with shared molecular identifiers were discarded instead of being binned into consensus sequences. MiTCR, set to a Q25 quality threshold and the strictest error-elimination algorithm, was used for CDR3 identification, clonotype clustering and error correction. A nonparametric unseen species model using Euler transformation provided a lower-bound estimate of total TCR beta diversity. TCRdb cleaned the public reads at Q25 with fastp, built clones with MiXCR and kept in-frame beta chains. When rows share a CDR3 protein, they turn into one entry using the most common DNA and genes. None of the V and J calls come from the authors' own analysis; TCRdb made them. The table for this sample lists 600,000 to 850,000 distinct CDR3 sequences; 25% of them were counted only once. Together, the top ten hold 9.4% of the sample.

Here is what the overall study found, with its caveats: Observed TCR beta diversity per million T cells fell roughly linearly with age, and a significant reduction was already apparent by age approximately 41. Donor CMV infection status was unknown, potentially confounding age-related changes in expanded clonotypes. Because profiling used bulk unsorted PBMCs, naive and antigen-experienced compartments could not be compared conclusively. Estimates of total diversity from one million sequenced T cells were regarded as lower bounds and underestimates. Compared with the aged group, more naive CD4+ T cells, fewer expanded clones and increased TCR diversity were shown by the long-lived group, suggesting age selection. Observed TCR beta diversity correlated strongly with the percentage of naive T cells measured by flow cytometry.

There are a few counts of this clonotype. What antigen it recognizes has not been identified. No much larger clonotype is one base removed from it; base qualities were not supplied. The sample also formed part of further work on T cells of mothers and their children. Per that second paper: Nine systemically healthy Caucasian individuals, comprising three mothers and their six children, were included as donors. cDNA synthesis consumed the entire amount of extracted RNA, loaded at approximately 1.6 ug RNA in each 15 ul reaction. In the second PCR, the M1S primer introduced both the sample barcodes and 2-4 random nucleotides. Over 8.5 million TCR beta CDR3 reads came from each mother, compared with a few million reads from each child. Thymic selection similarly shapes TCR recombination output in related and unrelated pairs, with minor effect from inherited differences. Related mother-child pairs always showed normalized repertoire overlap that was slightly higher than in unrelated mother-child pairs, though the difference was never significant. With a sensitivity of about 100 clones per million clonotypes, no persistent microchimeric T cell clones were detected. In the study, deep NGS was used to compare the TCR beta repertoires of mothers and children, and features distinguishing related mother-child pairs from unrelated individuals were sought. Mothers averaged about 37 +/- 4 years of age and children averaged 11 +/- 4 years. After adapter ligation with NEBNext reagents, the libraries were sequenced on Illumina HiSeq 2000 with 100+100 nt paired-end reads. Mother and child libraries were prepared a month apart and sequenced in separate runs to prevent cross-contamination. Each donor had between roughly 450,000 and 2,300,000 distinct TCR beta clonotypes identified. Naive TCR beta clonotypes were estimated from low-frequency clonotypes matched to each donor's FACS-determined naive share, without sorting.

The sequence was collected from a boy aged 5-17 years in good health. The specimen sequenced was blood.

CDR3 region: CASSGQGWDEQFF. DNA sequence: TGTGCCAGCAGCGGCCAGGGGTGGGATGAGCAGTTCTTC. The receptor chain draws on TRBV6-1 and TRBJ2-1; D gene: possibly TRBD1, on 6 matching bases. CDR1 and CDR2 are drawn from the germline V gene: MNHNS, SASEGT. Trimming takes 6 bases from V and 8 bases from J, and the germline ends sit 14 bases apart. The CDR3 runs 13 residues from the cysteine to the phenylalanine. Only CDR3 DNA is held: 39 bases, read in frame from base 1.